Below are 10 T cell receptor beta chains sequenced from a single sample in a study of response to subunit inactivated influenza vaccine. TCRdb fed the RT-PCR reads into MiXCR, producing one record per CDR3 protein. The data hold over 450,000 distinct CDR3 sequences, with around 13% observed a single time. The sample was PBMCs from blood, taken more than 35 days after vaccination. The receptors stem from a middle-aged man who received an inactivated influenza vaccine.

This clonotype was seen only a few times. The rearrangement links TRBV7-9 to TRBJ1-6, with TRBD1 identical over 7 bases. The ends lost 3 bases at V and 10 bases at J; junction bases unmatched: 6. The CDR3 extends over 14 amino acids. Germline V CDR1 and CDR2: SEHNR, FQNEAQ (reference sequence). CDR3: CASSFDRVGSPLHF. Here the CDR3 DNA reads TGTGCCAGCAGCTTCGACAGGGTCGGATCACCCCTCCACTTT. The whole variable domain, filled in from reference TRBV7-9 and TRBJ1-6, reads DTGVSQNPRHKITKRGQNVTFRCDPISEHNRLYWYRQTLGQGPEFLTYFQNEAQLEKSRLLSDRFSAERPKGSFSTLEIQRTEQGDSAMYLCASSFDRVGSPLHFGNGTRLTVT.

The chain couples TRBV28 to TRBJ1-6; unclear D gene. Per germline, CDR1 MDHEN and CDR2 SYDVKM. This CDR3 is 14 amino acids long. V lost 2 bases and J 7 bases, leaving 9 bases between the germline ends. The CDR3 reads CASSLTQMNSPLHF. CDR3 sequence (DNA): TGTGCCAGCAGTTTAACCCAGATGAATTCACCCCTCCACTTT.

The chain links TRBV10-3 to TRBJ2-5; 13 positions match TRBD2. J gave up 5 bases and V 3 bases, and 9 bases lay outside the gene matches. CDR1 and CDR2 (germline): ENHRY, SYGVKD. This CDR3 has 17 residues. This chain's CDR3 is CAISDRTSGSVSETQYF. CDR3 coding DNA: TGTGCCATCAGTGACCGGACTAGCGGGAGTGTGTCGGAGACCCAGTACTTC.

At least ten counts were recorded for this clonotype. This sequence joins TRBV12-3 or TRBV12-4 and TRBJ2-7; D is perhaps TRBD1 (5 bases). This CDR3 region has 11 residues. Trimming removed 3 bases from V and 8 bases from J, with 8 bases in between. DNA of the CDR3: TGTGCCAGCAGTTTTGGGGCGCAGCAGTACTTC. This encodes CASSFGAQQYF.

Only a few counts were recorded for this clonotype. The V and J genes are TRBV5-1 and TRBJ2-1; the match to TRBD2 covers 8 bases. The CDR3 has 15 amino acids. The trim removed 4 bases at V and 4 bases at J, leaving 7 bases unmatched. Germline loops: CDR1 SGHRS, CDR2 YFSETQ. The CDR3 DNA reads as TGCGCCAGCAGCCTCAGGACTAGCCGGTACAATGAGCAGTTCTTC. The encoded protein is CASSLRTSRYNEQFF.

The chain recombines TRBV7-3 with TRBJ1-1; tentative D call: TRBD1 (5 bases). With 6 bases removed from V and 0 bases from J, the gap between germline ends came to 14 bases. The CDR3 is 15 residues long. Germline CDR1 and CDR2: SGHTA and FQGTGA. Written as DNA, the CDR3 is TGTGCCAGCAGGGGCGGGGGGACCCTGAACACTGAAGCTTTCTTT. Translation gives CASRGGGTLNTEAFF.

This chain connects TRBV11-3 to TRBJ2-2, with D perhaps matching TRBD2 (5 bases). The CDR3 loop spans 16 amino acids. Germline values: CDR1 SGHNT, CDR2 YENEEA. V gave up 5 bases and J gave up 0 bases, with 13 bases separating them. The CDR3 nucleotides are TGTGCCAGCAGCAGAGGGTGGGCCACGAACACCGGGGAGCTGTTTTTT. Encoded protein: CASSRGWATNTGELFF.

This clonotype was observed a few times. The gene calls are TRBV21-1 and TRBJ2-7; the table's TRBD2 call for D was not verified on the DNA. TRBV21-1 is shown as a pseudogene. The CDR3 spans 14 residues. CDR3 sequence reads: CASSKAPRCYEQYF. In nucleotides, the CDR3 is TGTGCCAGCAGCAAGGCCCCGCGGTGCTACGAGCAGTACTTC.

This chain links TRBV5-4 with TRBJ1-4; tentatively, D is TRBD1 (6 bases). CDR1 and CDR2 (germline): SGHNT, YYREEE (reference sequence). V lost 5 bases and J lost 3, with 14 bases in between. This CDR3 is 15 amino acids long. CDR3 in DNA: TGTGCCAGCAGATCAGCAGGGGCGCCTAATGAAAAACTGTTTTTT. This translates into CASRSAGAPNEKLFF. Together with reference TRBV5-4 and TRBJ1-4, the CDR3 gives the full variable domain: ETGVTQSPTHLIKTRGQQVTLRCSSQSGHNTVSWYQQALGQGPQFIFQYYREEENGRGNFPPRFSGLQFPNYSSELNVNALELDDSALYLCASRSAGAPNEKLFFGSGTQLSVL.

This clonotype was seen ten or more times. The CDR3 spells CASSSPGPDEQFF. The CDR3 DNA sequence: TGTGCCAGCAGCTCCCCTGGTCCCGATGAGCAGTTCTTC. This rearrangement joins TRBV5-4 to TRBJ2-1, with D unclear. The germline V gene has CDR1 SGHNT and CDR2 YYREEE (reference sequence). V dropped 3 bases and J dropped 8 bases, with 12 bases sitting between them. This CDR3 contains 13 residues.